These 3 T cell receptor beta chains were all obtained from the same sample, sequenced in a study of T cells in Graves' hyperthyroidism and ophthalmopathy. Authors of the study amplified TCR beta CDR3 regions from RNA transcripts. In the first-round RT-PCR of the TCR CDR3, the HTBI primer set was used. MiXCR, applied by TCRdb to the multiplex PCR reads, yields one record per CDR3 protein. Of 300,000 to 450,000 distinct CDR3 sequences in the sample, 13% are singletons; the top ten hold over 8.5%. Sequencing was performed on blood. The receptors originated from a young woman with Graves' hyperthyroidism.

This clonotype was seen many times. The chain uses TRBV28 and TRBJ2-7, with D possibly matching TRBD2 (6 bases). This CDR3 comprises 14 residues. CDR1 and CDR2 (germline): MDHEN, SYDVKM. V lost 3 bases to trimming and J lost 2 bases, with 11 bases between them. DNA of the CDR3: TGTGCCAGCAGTTTCGGGACTGAAACCTACGAGCAGTACTTC. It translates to CASSFGTETYEQYF.

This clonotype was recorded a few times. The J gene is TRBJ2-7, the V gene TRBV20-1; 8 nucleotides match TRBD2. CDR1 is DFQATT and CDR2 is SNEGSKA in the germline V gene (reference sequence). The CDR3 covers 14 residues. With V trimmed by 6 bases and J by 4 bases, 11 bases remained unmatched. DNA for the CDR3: TGCAGTGCGCCCGGGACTAGGAACGCGTACGAGCAGTACTTC. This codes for CSAPGTRNAYEQYF.

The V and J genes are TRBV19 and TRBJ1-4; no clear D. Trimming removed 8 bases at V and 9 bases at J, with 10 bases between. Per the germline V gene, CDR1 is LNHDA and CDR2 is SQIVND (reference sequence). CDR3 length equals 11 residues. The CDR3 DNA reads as TGTGCCAGTTCCAGAGGTCAAAAACTGTTTTTT. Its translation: CASSRGQKLFF.